This record concerns one T cell receptor beta chain sequence. Its antigen is unidentified. The data belong to a study of post-analysis software for immune sequencing data. Notes on the study in general: Relative to controls, patients had 5 or 6 TRBV segments at higher frequency, with TRBV5-6, TRBV5-1 and TRBV20-1 among these.

This CDR3 is 13 amino acids long. The germline V gene encodes CDR1 WSHSY and CDR2 SAAADI. Trimming left V 6 bases short and J 4 bases short, with 11 bases between. TCR beta cDNA libraries included unique molecular identifiers. TCRdb reprocessed the PCR reads via MiXCR and lists one record per CDR3 protein. The sample holds hundreds of thousands of distinct CDR3 sequences, 59% seen once. The chain is built from TRBV10-2 and TRBJ2-3, with D possibly matching TRBD2 (5 bases). This receptor was taken from a girl aged 2 to 9 with multiple sclerosis. The sequenced material came from blood. The CDR3 reads CASSVGLSDTQYF. The CDR3 coding sequence is TGCGCCAGCAGCGTCGGACTCTCAGATACGCAGTATTTT.